Each of the 10 T cell receptor beta chains below was sequenced from the same sample in a study of T-cell memory formation after mild COVID-19. One entry per CDR3 protein, called by TCRdb with MiXCR from the 5' RACE reads. The repertoire holds 130,000 to 150,000 distinct CDR3 sequences, with 15% to 20% as singletons. The sample taken for sequencing was PBMCs or a T cell subset sorted from them (not recorded which). The receptor set was obtained from an adult woman who had mild COVID-19 (a few samples of this study predate the infection). Cell type and time point are not known.

This clonotype was observed a handful of times. CDR3 in amino acids: CASSPHTSYEQYF. CDR3 nucleotides: TGTGCCAGCAGTCCGCACACCTCCTACGAGCAGTACTTC. The V gene is TRBV6-2 or TRBV6-3, the J gene TRBJ2-7, with D hard to call. The CDR3 extends over 13 amino acids. CDR1 is MNHEY and CDR2 is SVGEGT in the germline V gene. V lost 5 bases to trimming and J lost 0 bases, with 8 bases between them.

This chain uses TRBV7-9 with TRBJ2-4; 7 bases fit TRBD2. J was trimmed by 6 bases and V by 3 bases; bases with no gene match: 14. Germline CDR1 SEHNR, CDR2 FQNEAQ (reference sequence). This CDR3 region has 17 residues. Written as DNA, the CDR3 is TGTGCCAGCAGCTTCCCTTCCAGGGAGGGAAAGGGAAACATTCAGTACTTC. Its protein is CASSFPSREGKGNIQYF.

The chain couples TRBV25-1 to TRBJ2-3; TRBD2 matches at 7 bases. CDR1 is MGHDK and CDR2 is SYGVNS in the germline V gene. This CDR3 is built from 15 residues. With 5 bases clipped from V and 2 bases from J, the junction kept 7 bases outside the gene matches. CDR3: CASSHSGTVTDTQYF. DNA for the CDR3: TGTGCCAGCAGTCACAGCGGGACCGTCACAGATACGCAGTATTTT. Full variable domain (rest looked up from reference TRBV25-1 and TRBJ2-3): EADIYQTPRYLVIGTGKKITLECSQTMGHDKMYWYQQDPGMELHLIHYSYGVNSTEKGDLSSESTVSRIRTEHFPLTLESARPSHTSQYLCASSHSGTVTDTQYFGPGTRLTVL.

This clonotype was observed a few times. The chain joins TRBV7-3 to TRBJ2-1; D is ambiguous. Trimming took off 3 bases at V and 7 bases at J, with 10 bases between the two ends. Per germline, CDR1 SGHTA and CDR2 FQGTGA. The CDR3 has 13 amino acids. CDR3 sequence (DNA): TGTGCCAGCAGCTTTAATAGGGCAAATGAGCAGTTCTTC. Protein sequence: CASSFNRANEQFF.

This clonotype showed up just once. J is TRBJ2-1 and V is TRBV7-2, with no clear D. V was cut by 5 bases and J by 6 bases, with 8 bases left in between. CDR1 is SGHTA, CDR2 FQGNSA, per germline. CDR3 length: 12 residues. The CDR3 DNA sequence: TGTGCCAGCAGCCTAGACACCAATGAGCAGTTCTTC. Translated, it gives CASSLDTNEQFF.

This clonotype was detected a few times. The rearrangement uses TRBV7-9 and TRBJ1-2; D might be TRBD1 (6 bases). Looked up from germline, CDR1 is SEHNR and CDR2 is FQNEAQ (reference sequence). The CDR3 is made up of 15 amino acids. The germline V and J ends were trimmed by 5 bases and 4 bases, with 17 bases remaining between them. The DNA of the CDR3 is TGTGCCAGCAGCCCGACAGATGGGGGGGCCTATGGCTACACCTTC. Protein: CASSPTDGGAYGYTF.

The rearrangement joins TRBV12-3 or TRBV12-4 to TRBJ2-5; possibly TRBD1 or TRBD2 for D (5 bases each). The CDR3 loop spans 15 amino acids. The V and J ends lost 0 bases and 5 bases respectively, with 13 bases between them. The CDR3 loop is CASSLADRDEETQYF. The CDR3 coding sequence is TGTGCCAGCAGTTTAGCCGACCGGGACGAGGAGACCCAGTACTTC.

This rearrangement joins TRBV7-9 to TRBJ2-2; tentatively, D is TRBD1 (5 bases). This CDR3 is built from 15 residues. The germline V gene encodes CDR1 SEHNR and CDR2 FQNEAQ (reference sequence). The V gene lost 2 bases and the J gene lost 1 base, with 8 bases spanning the gap. CDR3 sequence (DNA): TGTGCCAGCAGCTTACGCAGGGTGAACACCGGGGAGCTGTTTTTT. Translation: CASSLRRVNTGELFF.

This clonotype was recorded once. This chain joins TRBV12-3 or TRBV12-4 and TRBJ2-3, with no clear D. The CDR3 has 13 residues. V lost 8 bases and J lost 0, with 9 bases in between. CDR3 nucleotides: TGTGCCAGCTGGTGGGATAGCACAGATACGCAGTATTTT. Amino acids: CASWWDSTDTQYF.

The J gene is TRBJ2-6, the V gene TRBV24-1; D ambiguous. CDR1 and CDR2 from the germline V gene are KGHDR and SFDVKD. CDR3 length: 15 amino acids. Trimming left V 4 bases short and J 2 bases short, with 8 bases between. In DNA form, the CDR3 reads TGTGCCACCAGTGAAGGCCGGGCTGGGGCCAACGTCCTGACTTTC. Its translation is CATSEGRAGANVLTF.